A single sample is the source of the 3 T cell receptor beta chains below, sequenced in a study of identical twins. From the 5' RACE reads, TCRdb called clonotypes with MiXCR, one entry per CDR3 protein. The sample holds 500,000 or so distinct CDR3 sequences, approximately 15% seen once. This sample also appeared in a second study, on yellow fever vaccine responses in identical twins.

Material for sequencing was CD4+ T cells sorted from blood. The receptors come from a woman aged 18-29 years in good health.

This clonotype appeared a few times. At one of its ends the junction is not consistent with the germline gene, which may arise from a read error. The chain couples TRBV6-1 to TRBJ2-7; D unresolved. This CDR3 is 13 amino acids long. CDR1 and CDR2 from the germline V gene are MNHNS and SASEGT. The CDR3 reads CASIESASYEQYF. CDR3 DNA: TGTGCCAGCATTGAAAGCGCCTCCTACGAGCAGTACTTC.

The table lists this clonotype with a few counts. This chain joins TRBV20-1 and TRBJ2-5; 11 bases match TRBD2. The CDR3 contains 13 residues. Germline assignment: CDR1 DFQATT and CDR2 SNEGSKA (reference sequence). V gave up 6 bases and J gave up 4 bases; unmatched junction bases: 4. The chain's CDR3 is CSAKTSGVETQYF. In DNA form, the CDR3 reads TGCAGTGCAAAGACTAGCGGGGTAGAGACCCAGTACTTC.

The rearrangement links TRBV20-1 to TRBJ2-7; D is unclear. The CDR3 is 12 residues long. Per germline, CDR1 DFQATT and CDR2 SNEGSKA (reference sequence). V gave up 3 bases and J gave up 3 bases, with 9 bases separating them. CDR3 sequence (DNA): TGCAGTGCTAGTTTGGCTAGCTACGAGCAGTACTTC. It translates to CSASLASYEQYF.